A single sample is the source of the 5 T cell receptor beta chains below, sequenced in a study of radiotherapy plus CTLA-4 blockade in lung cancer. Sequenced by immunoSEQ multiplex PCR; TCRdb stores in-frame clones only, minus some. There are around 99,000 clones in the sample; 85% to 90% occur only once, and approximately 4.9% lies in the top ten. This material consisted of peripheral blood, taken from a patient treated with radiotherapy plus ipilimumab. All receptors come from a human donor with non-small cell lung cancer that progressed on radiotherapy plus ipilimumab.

The CDR3, as DNA: TGTGCCAGCAGCGTCACCACGGGAGGGCCGTACACCGGGGAGCTGTTTTTT. It yields the protein CASSVTTGGPYTGELFF. The chain employs TRBV9 and TRBJ2-2; 8 nucleotides agree with TRBD2. The germline gives CDR1 SGDLS, CDR2 YYNGEE. CDR3 length: 17 residues. Trimming took 2 bases from V and 3 from J; bases not matched to a gene: 9. Supplemented by reference TRBV9 and TRBJ2-2, the full variable domain reads DSGVTQTPKHLITATGQRVTLRCSPRSGDLSVYWYQQSLDQGLQFLIQYYNGEERAKGNILERFSAQQFPDLHSELNLSSLELGDSALYFCASSVTTGGPYTGELFFGEGSRLTVL.

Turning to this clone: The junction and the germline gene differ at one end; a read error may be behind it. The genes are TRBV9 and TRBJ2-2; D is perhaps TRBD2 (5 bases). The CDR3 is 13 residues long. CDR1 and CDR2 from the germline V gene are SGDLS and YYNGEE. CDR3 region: CASSTHPTGELLF. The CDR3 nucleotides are TGTGCCAGCAGCACCCACCCCACCGGGGAGCTGCTTTTT.

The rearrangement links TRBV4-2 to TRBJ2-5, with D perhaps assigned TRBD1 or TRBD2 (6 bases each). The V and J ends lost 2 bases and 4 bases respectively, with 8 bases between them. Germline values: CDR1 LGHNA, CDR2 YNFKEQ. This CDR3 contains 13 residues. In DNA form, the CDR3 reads TGTGCCAGCAGCCAAAAGGGGGGAGAGACCCAGTACTTC. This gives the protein CASSQKGGETQYF.

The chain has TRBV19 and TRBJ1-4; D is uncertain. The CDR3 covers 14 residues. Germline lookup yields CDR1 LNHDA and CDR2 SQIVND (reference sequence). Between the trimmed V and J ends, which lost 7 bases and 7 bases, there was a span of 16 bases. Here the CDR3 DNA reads TGTGCCAGTACCTTCCTAGGCATGGGTGAAAAACTGTTTTTT. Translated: CASTFLGMGEKLFF.

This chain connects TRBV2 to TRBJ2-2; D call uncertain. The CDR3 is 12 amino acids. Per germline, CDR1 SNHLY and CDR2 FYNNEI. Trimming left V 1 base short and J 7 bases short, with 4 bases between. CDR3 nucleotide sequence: TGTGCCAGCAGTGAAGTGGGCGGGGAGCTGTTTTTT. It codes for CASSEVGGELFF.